A selection of T cell receptor beta chains follows, all from one sample in a study of preoperative IRX-2 immunotherapy in early breast cancer. Method: immunoSEQ multiplex PCR; TCRdb's copy keeps in-frame clones and lacks some. Counted here are some 59,000 clones, approximately 94% occurring once; the ten biggest clones make up around 1.5%. The sample was gathered from a patient treated with IRX-2 immunotherapy. The receptors come from a human donor with breast cancer. Both conserved end residues are part of each CDR3. The D gene is left open where the match is weak. Size tells how often a clone was seen (once, few, many) or the class of an expanded clone, and some rows leave it out.

V gene	clone size	CDR3 length	D gene	J gene	CDR3 DNA	CDR3 protein
TRBV11-3	once	15	TRBD2	TRBJ2-1	TGTGCCAGCAGCAGAGGTAGCGGGGGGCCGCATGAGCAGTTCTTC	CASSRGSGGPHEQFF
TRBV6-6	NA	15	NA	TRBJ2-1	TGTGCCAGTGCCCAGGGGCCCATACAGTACAATGAGCAGTTCTTC	CASAQGPIQYNEQFF
TRBV6-5	NA	14	NA	TRBJ1-1	TGTGCCAGCAAAAAACCCGCCCGAGGCACTGAAGCTTTCTTT	CASKKPARGTEAFF
TRBV28	NA	17	TRBD2	TRBJ2-1	TGTGCCAGCAGTTTTTTCGTGGCGGGAGGCCTCGGTAATGAGCAGTTCTTC	CASSFFVAGGLGNEQFF
TRBV7-9	NA	15	NA	TRBJ2-1	TGTGCCAGCAGCTTAAAGGTCGGATTCTACAATGAGCAGTTCTTC	CASSLKVGFYNEQFF
TRBV14	NA	15	NA	TRBJ1-4	TGTGCCAGCAGCCTAAATTGGCGGCCTAATGAAAAACTGTTTTTT	CASSLNWRPNEKLFF
TRBV21-1	NA	15	NA	TRBJ1-5	TGTGCCAGCGGCACAAGTGATGGGTGCAATCAGCCCCAGCATTTT	CASGTSDGCNQPQHF
TRBV9	NA	14	NA	TRBJ2-1	TGTGCCAGCAGCGTAGATTGGGGCTACAATGAGCAGTTCTTC	CASSVDWGYNEQFF
TRBV4-1	NA	19	NA	TRBJ2-6	TGCGCCAGCAGCCAAGTTGTCCGGAGAGTATTCTCTGGGGCCAACGTCCTGACTTTC	CASSQVVRRVFSGANVLTF
TRBV25-1	NA	16	TRBD1	TRBJ2-2	TGTGCCAGCAGGCCTGACGGCAGGGGGAGCACCGGGGAGCTGTTTTTT	CASRPDGRGSTGELFF
TRBV18	NA	14	NA	TRBJ2-4	TGTGCCAGCTCACCGGCAGGGAAGGGAAACATTCAGTACTTC	CASSPAGKGNIQYF
TRBV2	few	14	TRBD1	TRBJ2-2	TGTGCCAGCACCGGGACAGTCAACACCGGGGAGCTGTTTTTT	CASTGTVNTGELFF
TRBV19	NA	15	NA	TRBJ2-7	TGTGCCAGTAGTATAGACCGGGGAACCATCTACGAGCAGTACTTC	CASSIDRGTIYEQYF
TRBV7-2	NA	13	NA	TRBJ1-2	TGTGCCAGCAGCTTAGGGAGGGGGAGTGGCTACACCTTC	CASSLGRGSGYTF
TRBV5-1	NA	19	NA	TRBJ2-1	TGCGCCAGCAGCTCCGGACCGAGGAACAGGCCGTCTTCGGGGAATGAGCAGTTCTTC	CASSSGPRNRPSSGNEQFF
TRBV5-1	NA	14	NA	TRBJ2-4	TGCGCCAGCAGCGCAACCGGGGCTCAAAACATTCAGTACTTC	CASSATGAQNIQYF
TRBV7-2	NA	15	TRBD1	TRBJ1-4	TGTGCCAGCAGCCTCGGGACAGGGGCTAATGAAAAACTGTTTTTT	CASSLGTGANEKLFF
TRBV5-1	NA	12	NA	TRBJ2-6	TGCGCCAGCAGCTATGGGGCCAACGTCCTGACTTTC	CASSYGANVLTF
TRBV5-1	NA	16	TRBD2	TRBJ2-1	TGCGCCAGCAGCTTGGGGACTAGCGGAATCTACAATGAGCAGTTCTTC	CASSLGTSGIYNEQFF
TRBV11-1	NA	14	NA	TRBJ2-7	TGTGCCAGCAGCCGTCGCCAGGGGAGTTACGAGCAGTACTTC	CASSRRQGSYEQYF
TRBV19	NA	14	NA	TRBJ2-5	TGTGCCAGTAGTATTCGGGGTCTCCAAGAGACCCAGTACTTC	CASSIRGLQETQYF
TRBV27	NA	17	NA	TRBJ2-5	TGTGCCAGCAGTTTGGGCCCCCCTGGGACTTTGCAAGAGACCCAGTACTTC	CASSLGPPGTLQETQYF
TRBV6-5	NA	15	NA	TRBJ1-3	TGTGCCAGCAGGACCTCTGGGGGCAGCGGAAACACCATATATTTT	CASRTSGGSGNTIYF
TRBV5-8	NA	18	TRBD2	TRBJ2-3	TGTGCCAGCAGTTGGGGGCTAGCGGGGGGGCGAGACACAGATACGCAGTATTTT	CASSWGLAGGRDTDTQYF
TRBV27	NA	13	NA	TRBJ2-7	TGTGCCAGCAGTTTGACCCGATCCTACGAGCAGTACTTC	CASSLTRSYEQYF
TRBV6-1	once	14	NA	TRBJ1-4	TGTGCCAGCAGTGAAAACACCATTAATGAAAAACTGTTTTTT	CASSENTINEKLFF
TRBV7-9	NA	14	NA	TRBJ1-4	TGTGCCAGCAGCCGCGGGGCGGCTAATGAAAAACTGTTTTTT	CASSRGAANEKLFF
TRBV7-3	NA	14	TRBD1	TRBJ1-2	TGTGCCAGCAGCTTAGGGGGACAGGTGGACGGCTACACCTTC	CASSLGGQVDGYTF
TRBV6-4	NA	13	NA	TRBJ1-5	TGTGCCAGCAGTGCCGACCAGGGACAGCCCCAGCATTTT	CASSADQGQPQHF